This TCR beta chain was sequenced in a study of CD8 T cells in Susac syndrome. TCR beta sequences were obtained from blood CD8+ and CD4+ T cells. FACS was used to enrich TEMRA cells, whereas the CD8+ and CD4+ T cells were obtained by negative isolation. The RNA input was roughly 0.45 to 1 ug, and it was reverse transcribed with random hexamers. The method of amplification for TCR beta CDR3 was immunoSEQ multiplex PCR, covering 54 Vbeta and 13 Jbeta. TCRdb ran MiXCR on the immunoSEQ multiplex PCR reads and lists one entry per CDR3 protein. The profile covers 160,000 or so distinct CDR3 sequences, with around 95% appearing a single time and more than 0.13% taken by the ten largest. The CDR3 totals 14 residues. V lost 7 bases, J lost 6 bases, and 16 bases lay in between. Germline V gene sequence: CDR1 SNHLY, CDR2 FYNNEI.

Sequenced input: CD4+ T cells from PBMCs. This TCR came from a human donor in good health. The chain has TRBV2 and TRBJ1-5, with D possibly being TRBD1 (5 bases). In DNA, the CDR3 is TGTGCCAGCAACACGGAGTCGGGGGGTCAGCCCCAGCATTTT. Translation: CASNTESGGQPQHF.